Sequencing of this T cell receptor beta chain was carried out in a study of cytomegalovirus exposure and HLA in healthy donors. Study-level results: TCR sequences were mostly rare, though some public TCRs occurred in many donors. There were a few CMV-associated chains whose specificity for CMV antigens was confirmed in vitro.

A remark on this clone: Its antigen is still unknown.

The assay was immunoSEQ multiplex PCR, and TCRdb's table has in-frame clones only and misses some. This sample carries 150,000 to 180,000 clones, 75% to 90% of them seen once, and the ten largest clones take 20% to 25%. CDR3 length: 16 residues. V was shortened by 4 bases and J by 0 bases, with 13 bases between the two germline ends. The germline V gene has CDR1 MNHNS and CDR2 SASEGT. This clonotype was obtained from a man aged 18 to 29 in good health and CMV-seropositive. Sequenced: PBMCs. The chain joins TRBV6-1 to TRBJ2-1; D possibly corresponds to TRBD2 (6 bases). CDR3 bases: TGTGCCAGCAGTGGAGGGCGGGATTACTCCTACAATGAGCAGTTCTTC. It encodes CASSGGRDYSYNEQFF.